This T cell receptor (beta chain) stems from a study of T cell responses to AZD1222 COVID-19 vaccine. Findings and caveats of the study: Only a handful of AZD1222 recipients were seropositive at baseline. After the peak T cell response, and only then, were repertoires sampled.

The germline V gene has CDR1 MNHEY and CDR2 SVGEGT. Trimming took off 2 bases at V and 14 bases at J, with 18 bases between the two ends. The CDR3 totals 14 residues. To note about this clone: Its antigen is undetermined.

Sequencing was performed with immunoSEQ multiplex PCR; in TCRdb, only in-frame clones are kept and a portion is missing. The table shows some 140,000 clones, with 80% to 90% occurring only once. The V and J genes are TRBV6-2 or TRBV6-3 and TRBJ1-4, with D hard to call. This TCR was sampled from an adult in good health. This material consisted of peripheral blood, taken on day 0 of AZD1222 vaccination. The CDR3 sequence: CASSYSLATRGLFF. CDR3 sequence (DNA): TGTGCCAGCAGTTACAGCTTGGCTACTCGAGGGCTGTTTTTT.